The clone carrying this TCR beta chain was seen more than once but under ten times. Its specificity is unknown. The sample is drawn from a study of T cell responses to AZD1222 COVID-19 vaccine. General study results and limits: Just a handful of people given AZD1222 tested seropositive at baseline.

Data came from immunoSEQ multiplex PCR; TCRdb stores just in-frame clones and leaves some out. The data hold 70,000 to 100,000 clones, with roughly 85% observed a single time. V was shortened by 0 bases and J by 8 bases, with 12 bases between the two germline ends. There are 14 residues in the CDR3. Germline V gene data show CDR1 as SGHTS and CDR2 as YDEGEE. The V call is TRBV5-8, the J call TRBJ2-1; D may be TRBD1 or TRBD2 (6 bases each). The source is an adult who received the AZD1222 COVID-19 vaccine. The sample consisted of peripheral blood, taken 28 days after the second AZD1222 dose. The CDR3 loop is CASSLVVGGDEQFF. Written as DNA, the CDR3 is TGTGCCAGCAGCTTGGTTGTCGGGGGCGATGAGCAGTTCTTC.